This T cell receptor (beta chain) was sequenced during a study of T cells after yellow fever vaccination. About the research overall: Those fractions that held only low numbers of cells were prepared using the SMART-Seq v4 Ultra Low Input RNA kit.

This clonotype appeared a few times. Its cognate antigen is unknown. The CDR3 has 16 residues. Germline assignment: CDR1 SGHTA and CDR2 FQGTGA. The V gene end was trimmed by 2 bases and the J gene end by 0 bases; junction bases not matched to a gene: 4. TCRdb analysed the 5' RACE reads with MiXCR anew, one entry per CDR3 protein. The table includes some 500,000 distinct CDR3 sequences, approximately 15% detected once. Study-level findings and limits: Peak timing came faster in the weaker secondary response, day 5 versus 15.

The rearrangement joins TRBV7-3 to TRBJ2-3; TRBD2 agrees at 8 bases. The receptor was isolated from a young man who received the YFV17D yellow fever vaccine. The sequences come from PBMCs, collected on the day of the yellow fever booster vaccination. The CDR3 is CASSLGSSGSTDTQYF. CDR3 sequence (DNA): TGTGCCAGCAGCTTAGGATCTAGCGGGAGCACAGATACGCAGTATTTT.